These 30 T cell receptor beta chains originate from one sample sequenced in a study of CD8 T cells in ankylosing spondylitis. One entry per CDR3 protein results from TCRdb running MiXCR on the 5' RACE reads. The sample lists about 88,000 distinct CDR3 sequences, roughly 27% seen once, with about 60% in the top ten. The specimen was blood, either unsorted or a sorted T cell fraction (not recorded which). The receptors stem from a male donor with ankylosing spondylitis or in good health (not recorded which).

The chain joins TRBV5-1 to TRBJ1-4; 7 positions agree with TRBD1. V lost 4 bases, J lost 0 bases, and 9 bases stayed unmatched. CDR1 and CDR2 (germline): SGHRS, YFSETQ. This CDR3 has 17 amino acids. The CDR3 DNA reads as TGCGCCAGCAGCCCATGGACAGGCCCTGCAACTAATGAAAAACTGTTTTTT. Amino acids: CASSPWTGPATNEKLFF.

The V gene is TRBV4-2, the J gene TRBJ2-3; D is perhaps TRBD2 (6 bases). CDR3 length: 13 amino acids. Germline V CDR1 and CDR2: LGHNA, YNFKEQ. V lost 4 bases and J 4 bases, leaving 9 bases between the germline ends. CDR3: CASSPGSPDTQYF. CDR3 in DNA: TGTGCCAGCAGCCCCGGGAGCCCAGATACGCAGTATTTT.

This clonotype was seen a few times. Here the CDR3 DNA reads TGTGCCAGCAGGCTAGTATTCCAGTCCTACGAGCAGTACGTC. The encoded protein is CASRLVFQSYEQYV. The rearrangement joins TRBV6-1 to TRBJ2-7; D unclear. CDR1 is MNHNS, CDR2 SASEGT, per germline. V shed 6 bases and J shed 1 base, with 13 bases lying between them. The CDR3 totals 14 residues.

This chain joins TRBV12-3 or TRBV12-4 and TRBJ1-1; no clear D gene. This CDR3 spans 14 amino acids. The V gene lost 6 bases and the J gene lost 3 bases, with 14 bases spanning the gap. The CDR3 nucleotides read TGTGCCAGCAGGGAACACCGCGGGGACACTGAAGCTTTCTTT. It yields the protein CASREHRGDTEAFF.

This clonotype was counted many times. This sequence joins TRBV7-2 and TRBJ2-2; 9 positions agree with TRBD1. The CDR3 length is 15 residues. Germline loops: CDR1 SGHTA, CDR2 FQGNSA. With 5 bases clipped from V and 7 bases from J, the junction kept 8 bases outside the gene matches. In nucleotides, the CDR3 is TGTGCCAGCAGCGACCCCGGGACAGGGAACGGGGAGCTGTTTTTT. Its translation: CASSDPGTGNGELFF.

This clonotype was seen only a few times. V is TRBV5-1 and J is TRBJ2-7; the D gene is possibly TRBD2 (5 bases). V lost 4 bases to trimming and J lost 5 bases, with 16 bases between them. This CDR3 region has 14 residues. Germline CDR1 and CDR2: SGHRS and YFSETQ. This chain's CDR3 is CASSERTDANEQYF. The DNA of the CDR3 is TGCGCCAGCAGCGAGCGGACTGATGCCAACGAGCAGTACTTC.

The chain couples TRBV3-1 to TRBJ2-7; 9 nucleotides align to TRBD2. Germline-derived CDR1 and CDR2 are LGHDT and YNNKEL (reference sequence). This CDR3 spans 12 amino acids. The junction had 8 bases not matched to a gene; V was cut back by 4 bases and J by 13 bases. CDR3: CASSLPSGIVYF. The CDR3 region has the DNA TGTGCCAGCAGCCTGCCTAGCGGGATAGTCTACTTC.

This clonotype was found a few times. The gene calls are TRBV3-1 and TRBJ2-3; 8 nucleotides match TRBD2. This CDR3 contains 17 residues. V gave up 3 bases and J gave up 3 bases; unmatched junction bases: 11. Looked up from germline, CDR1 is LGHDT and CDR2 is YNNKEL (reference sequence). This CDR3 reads CASSHGDTAGVTDTQYF. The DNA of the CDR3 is TGTGCCAGCAGCCACGGGGATACAGCGGGAGTAACAGATACGCAGTATTTT.

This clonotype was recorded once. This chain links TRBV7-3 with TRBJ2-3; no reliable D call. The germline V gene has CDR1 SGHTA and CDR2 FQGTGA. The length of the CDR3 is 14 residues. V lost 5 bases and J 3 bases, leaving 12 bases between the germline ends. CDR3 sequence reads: CASSRDIGTDTQYF. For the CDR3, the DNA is TGTGCCAGCAGCCGAGACATAGGGACAGATACGCAGTATTTT.

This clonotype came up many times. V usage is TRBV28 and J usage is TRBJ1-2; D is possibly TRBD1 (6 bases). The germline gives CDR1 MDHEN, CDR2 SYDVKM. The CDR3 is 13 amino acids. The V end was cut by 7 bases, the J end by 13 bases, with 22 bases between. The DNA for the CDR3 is TGTGCCAGCAAGGACAGCTTAAACCCTTCCTCCACCTTC. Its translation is CASKDSLNPSSTF.

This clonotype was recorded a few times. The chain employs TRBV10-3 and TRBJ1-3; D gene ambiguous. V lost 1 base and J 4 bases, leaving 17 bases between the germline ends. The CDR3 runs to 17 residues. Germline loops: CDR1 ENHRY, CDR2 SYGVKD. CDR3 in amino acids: CAISEFPIGDGGNTIYF. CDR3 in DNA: TGTGCCATCAGTGAGTTCCCCATCGGGGATGGAGGAAACACCATATATTTT.

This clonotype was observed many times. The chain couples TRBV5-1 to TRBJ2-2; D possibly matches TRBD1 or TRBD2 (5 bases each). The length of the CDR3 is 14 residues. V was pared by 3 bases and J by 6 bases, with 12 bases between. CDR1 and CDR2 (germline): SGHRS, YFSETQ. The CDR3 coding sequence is TGCGCCAGCAGCTGGGGGACGAAGGCCGGGGAGCTGTTTTTT. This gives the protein CASSWGTKAGELFF.

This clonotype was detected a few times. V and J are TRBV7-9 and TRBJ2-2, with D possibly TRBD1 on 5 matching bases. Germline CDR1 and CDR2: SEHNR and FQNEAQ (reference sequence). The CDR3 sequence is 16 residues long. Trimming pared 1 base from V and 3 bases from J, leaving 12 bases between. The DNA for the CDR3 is TGTGCCAGCAGCTTAGGAACTTTGGGGCACACCGGGGAGCTGTTTTTT. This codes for CASSLGTLGHTGELFF.

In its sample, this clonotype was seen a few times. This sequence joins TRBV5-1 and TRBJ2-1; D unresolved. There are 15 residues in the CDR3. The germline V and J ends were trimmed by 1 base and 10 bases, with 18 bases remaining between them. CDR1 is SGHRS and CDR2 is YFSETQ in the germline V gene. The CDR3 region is CASSLSTSSIGEQFF. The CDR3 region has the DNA TGCGCCAGCAGCTTGAGTACCTCCTCCATTGGGGAGCAGTTCTTC.

CDR3: CASSVSGQGGEKLFF. CDR3 bases: TGTGCCAGCAGTGTCTCTGGACAGGGTGGGGAAAAACTGTTTTTT. The rearrangement joins TRBV12-3 or TRBV12-4 to TRBJ1-4; 8 bases match TRBD1. This CDR3 spans 15 amino acids. Trimming cost V 5 bases and J 8 bases; bases outside gene matches: 10.

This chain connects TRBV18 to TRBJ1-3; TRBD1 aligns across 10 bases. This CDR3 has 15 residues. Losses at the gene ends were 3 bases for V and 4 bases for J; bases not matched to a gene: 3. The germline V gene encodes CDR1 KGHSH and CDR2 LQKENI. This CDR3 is CASSPMTGGGNTIYF. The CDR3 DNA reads TGTGCCAGCTCACCGATGACAGGGGGCGGAAACACCATATATTTT. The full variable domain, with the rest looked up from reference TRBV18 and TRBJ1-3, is NAGVMQNPRHLVRRRGQEARLRCSPMKGHSHVYWYRQLPEEGLKFMVYLQKENIIDESGMPKERFSAEFPKEGPSILRIQQVVRGDSAAYFCASSPMTGGGNTIYFGEGSWLTVV.

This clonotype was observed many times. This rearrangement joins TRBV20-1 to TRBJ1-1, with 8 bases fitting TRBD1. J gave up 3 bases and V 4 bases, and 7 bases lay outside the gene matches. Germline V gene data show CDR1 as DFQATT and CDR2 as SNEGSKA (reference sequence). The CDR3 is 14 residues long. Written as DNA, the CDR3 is TGCAGTGCTAACTTCCAGGGGGCCGACACTGAAGCTTTCTTT. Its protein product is CSANFQGADTEAFF.

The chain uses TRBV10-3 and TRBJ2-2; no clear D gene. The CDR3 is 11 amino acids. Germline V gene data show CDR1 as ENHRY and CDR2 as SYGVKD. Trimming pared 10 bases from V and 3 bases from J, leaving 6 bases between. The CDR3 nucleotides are TGTGCCACGGGCTACACCGGGGAGCTGTTTTTT. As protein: CATGYTGELFF.

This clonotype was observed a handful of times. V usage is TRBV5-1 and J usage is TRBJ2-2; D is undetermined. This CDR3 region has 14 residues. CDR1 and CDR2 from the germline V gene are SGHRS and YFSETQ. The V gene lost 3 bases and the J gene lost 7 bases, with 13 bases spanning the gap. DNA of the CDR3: TGCGCCAGCAGCTCAGGACGGCTGGTCGGGGAGCTGTTTTTT. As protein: CASSSGRLVGELFF.

The CDR3 region is CASSFDSTETEAFF. The CDR3, as DNA: TGCGCCAGCAGCTTTGACAGCACCGAGACTGAAGCTTTCTTT. This chain uses TRBV5-1 with TRBJ1-1, with a tentative D call TRBD1 (5 bases). Deletions cut 2 bases from V and 5 bases from J, with 13 bases between. Germline V gene data show CDR1 as SGHRS and CDR2 as YFSETQ. This CDR3 is 14 amino acids long.

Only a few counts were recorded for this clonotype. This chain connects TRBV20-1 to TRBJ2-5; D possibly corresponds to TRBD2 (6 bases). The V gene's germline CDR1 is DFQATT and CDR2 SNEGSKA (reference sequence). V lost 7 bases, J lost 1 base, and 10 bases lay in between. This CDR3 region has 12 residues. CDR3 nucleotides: TGCAGTGTGGGCGGGACCCAAGAGACCCAGTACTTC. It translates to CSVGGTQETQYF.

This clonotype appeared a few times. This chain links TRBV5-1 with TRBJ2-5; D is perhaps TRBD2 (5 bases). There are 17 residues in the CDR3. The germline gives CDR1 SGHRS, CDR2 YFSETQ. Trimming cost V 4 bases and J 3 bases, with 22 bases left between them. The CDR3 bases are TGCGCCAGCAGCCCCACGGACTTTTCCCGGTGGAAAGAGACCCAGTACTTC. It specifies CASSPTDFSRWKETQYF.

CDR3 amino acids: CASSPLRELFF. CDR3 sequence (DNA): TGTGCCAGCAGTCCCCTCAGGGAGCTGTTTTTT. The rearrangement links TRBV28 to TRBJ2-2, with unresolved D. Germline values: CDR1 MDHEN, CDR2 SYDVKM. This CDR3 has 11 amino acids. V lost 5 bases and J 9 bases, leaving 7 bases between the germline ends.

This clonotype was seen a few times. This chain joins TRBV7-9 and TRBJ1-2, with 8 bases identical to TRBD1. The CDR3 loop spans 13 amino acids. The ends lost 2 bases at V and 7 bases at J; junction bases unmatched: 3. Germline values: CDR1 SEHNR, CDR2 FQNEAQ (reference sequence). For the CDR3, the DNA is TGTGCCAGCAGCTTAATACAGGGGGGTGGCTACACCTTC. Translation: CASSLIQGGGYTF.

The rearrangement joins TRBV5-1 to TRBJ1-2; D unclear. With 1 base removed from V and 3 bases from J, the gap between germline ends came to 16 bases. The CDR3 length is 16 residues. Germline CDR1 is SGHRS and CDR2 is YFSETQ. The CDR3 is CASSLSVGFNHYGYTF. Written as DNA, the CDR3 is TGCGCCAGCAGCTTGTCCGTCGGGTTTAATCACTATGGCTACACCTTC.

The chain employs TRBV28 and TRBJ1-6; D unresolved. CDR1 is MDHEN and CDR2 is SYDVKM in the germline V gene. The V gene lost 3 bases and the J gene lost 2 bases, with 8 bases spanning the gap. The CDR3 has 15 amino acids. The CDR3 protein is CASSLITTYNSPLHF. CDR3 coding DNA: TGTGCCAGCAGTTTGATTACAACCTATAATTCACCCCTCCACTTT.

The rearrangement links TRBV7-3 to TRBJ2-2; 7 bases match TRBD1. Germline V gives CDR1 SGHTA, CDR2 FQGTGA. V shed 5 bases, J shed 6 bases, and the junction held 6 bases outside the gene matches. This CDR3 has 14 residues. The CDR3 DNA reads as TGTGCCAGCAGCCTATTGCAGGGGGCCGGGGAGCTGTTTTTT. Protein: CASSLLQGAGELFF.

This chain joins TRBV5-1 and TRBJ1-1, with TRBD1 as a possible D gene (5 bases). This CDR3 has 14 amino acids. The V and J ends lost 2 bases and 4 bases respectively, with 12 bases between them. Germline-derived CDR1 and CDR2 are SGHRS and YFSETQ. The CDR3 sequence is CASSFSRQGTEAFF. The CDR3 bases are TGCGCCAGCAGCTTCTCTCGCCAGGGCACTGAAGCTTTCTTT.

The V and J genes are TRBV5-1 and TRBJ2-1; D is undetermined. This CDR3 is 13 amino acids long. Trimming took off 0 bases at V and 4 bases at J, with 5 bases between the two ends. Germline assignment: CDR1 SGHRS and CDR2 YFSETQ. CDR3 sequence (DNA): TGCGCCAGCAGCTTGGTTGCGTACAATGAGCAGTTCTTC. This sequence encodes CASSLVAYNEQFF.

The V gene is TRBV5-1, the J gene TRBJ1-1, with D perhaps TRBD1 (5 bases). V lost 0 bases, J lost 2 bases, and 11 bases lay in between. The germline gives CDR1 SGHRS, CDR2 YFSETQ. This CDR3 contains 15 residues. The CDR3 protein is CASSLADISNTEAFF. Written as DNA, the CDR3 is TGCGCCAGCAGCTTGGCGGACATCTCCAACACTGAAGCTTTCTTT.